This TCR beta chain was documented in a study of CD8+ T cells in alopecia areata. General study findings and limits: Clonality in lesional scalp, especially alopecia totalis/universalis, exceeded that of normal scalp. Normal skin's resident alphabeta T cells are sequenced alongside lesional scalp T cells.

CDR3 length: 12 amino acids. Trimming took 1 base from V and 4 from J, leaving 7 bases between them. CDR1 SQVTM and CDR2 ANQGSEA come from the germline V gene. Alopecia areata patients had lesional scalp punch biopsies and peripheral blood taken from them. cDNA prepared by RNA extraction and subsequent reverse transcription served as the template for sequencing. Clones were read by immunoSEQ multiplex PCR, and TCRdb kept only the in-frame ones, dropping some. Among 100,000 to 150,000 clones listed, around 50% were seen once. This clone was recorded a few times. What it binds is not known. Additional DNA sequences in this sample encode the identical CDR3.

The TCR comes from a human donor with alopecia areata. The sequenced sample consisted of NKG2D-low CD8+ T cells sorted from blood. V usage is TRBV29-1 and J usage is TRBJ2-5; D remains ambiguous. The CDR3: CSVEGIGETQYF. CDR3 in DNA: TGCAGCGTTGAAGGGATCGGAGAGACCCAGTACTTC.